This entry is about one T cell receptor beta chain. Its antigen is not identified. The data stem from a study of CD8 T cells in ankylosing spondylitis. With molecular barcodes, quantitative 5'-RACE was used to make the TCR beta libraries. TCRdb reanalysed the 5' RACE reads using MiXCR and keeps one entry per CDR3 protein. The data contain some 92,000 distinct CDR3 sequences, 27% of them singletons. CDR1 and CDR2 (germline): SEHNR, FQNEAQ (reference sequence). CDR3 size: 16 residues. The V end was cut by 2 bases, the J end by 2 bases, with 15 bases between. Overall study results and limits: Reportedly, matched ankylosing spondylitis synovial fluid was significantly enriched for disease-linked clones. Past research had described some motif variants in reactive arthritis synovial fluid and blood.

The rearrangement uses TRBV7-9 and TRBJ1-2, with unresolved D. The receptor was derived from a male donor with ankylosing spondylitis or in good health (not recorded which). Source material: blood, either unsorted or a sorted T cell fraction (not recorded which). The CDR3 nucleotides are TGTGCCAGCAGCTTATCGCTGACAACTGAAAACTATGGCTACACCTTC. Its protein is CASSLSLTTENYGYTF. Using reference TRBV7-9 and TRBJ1-2 for the parts outside the CDR3, the full variable domain is DTGVSQNPRHKITKRGQNVTFRCDPISEHNRLYWYRQTLGQGPEFLTYFQNEAQLEKSRLLSDRFSAERPKGSFSTLEIQRTEQGDSAMYLCASSLSLTTENYGYTFGSGTRLTVV.